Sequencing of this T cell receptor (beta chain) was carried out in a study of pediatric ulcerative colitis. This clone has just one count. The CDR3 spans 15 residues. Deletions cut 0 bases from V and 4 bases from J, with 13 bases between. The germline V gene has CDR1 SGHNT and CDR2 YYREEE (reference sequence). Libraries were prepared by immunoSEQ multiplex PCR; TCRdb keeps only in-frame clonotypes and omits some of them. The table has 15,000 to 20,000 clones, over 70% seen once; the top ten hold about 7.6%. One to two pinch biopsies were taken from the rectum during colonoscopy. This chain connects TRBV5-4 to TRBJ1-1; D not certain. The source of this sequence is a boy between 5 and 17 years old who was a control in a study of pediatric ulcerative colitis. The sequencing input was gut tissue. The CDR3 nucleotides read TGTGCCAGCAGCTTGGACGGAAAGTCTTCCACTGAAGCTTTCTTT. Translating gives CASSLDGKSSTEAFF.